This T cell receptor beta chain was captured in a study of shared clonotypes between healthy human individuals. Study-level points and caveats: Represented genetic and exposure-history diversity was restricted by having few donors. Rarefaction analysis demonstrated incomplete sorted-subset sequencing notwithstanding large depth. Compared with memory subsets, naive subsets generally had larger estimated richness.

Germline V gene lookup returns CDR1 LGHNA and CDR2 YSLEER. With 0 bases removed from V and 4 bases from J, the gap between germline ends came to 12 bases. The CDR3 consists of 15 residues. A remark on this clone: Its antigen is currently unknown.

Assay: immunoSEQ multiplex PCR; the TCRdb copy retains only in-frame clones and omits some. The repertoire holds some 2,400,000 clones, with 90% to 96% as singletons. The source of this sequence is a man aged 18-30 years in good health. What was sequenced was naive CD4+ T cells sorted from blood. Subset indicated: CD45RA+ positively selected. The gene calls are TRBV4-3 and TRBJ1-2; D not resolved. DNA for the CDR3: TGCGCCAGCAGCCAAGATCCCCGGGAGGTCTATGGCTACACCTTC. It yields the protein CASSQDPREVYGYTF.